The 23 T cell receptor beta chains given below trace back to one sample, sequenced in a study of blood T cell repertoires in COVID-19. Data came from immunoSEQ multiplex PCR; TCRdb stores just in-frame clones and leaves some out. The data show approximately 350,000 clones, about 90% seen once. Sequenced: peripheral blood. The receptors shown here come from a woman aged 30 to 39 with COVID-19, enrolled during active disease.

The J gene is TRBJ2-7, the V gene TRBV5-6; maybe TRBD1 (6 bases). The germline V gene has CDR1 SGHDT and CDR2 YYEEEE. This CDR3 region has 15 residues. V lost 2 bases to trimming and J lost 9 bases, with 21 bases between them. The CDR3 spells CASSLVQGRVRGQYV. The CDR3 region has the DNA TGTGCCAGCAGCTTAGTTCAGGGGCGGGTCCGTGGGCAGTACGTC.

This clone was observed a single time. The gene calls are TRBV7-2 and TRBJ2-1, with 7 nucleotides matching TRBD1. V lost 1 base, J lost 2 bases, and 2 bases stayed unmatched. From germline, CDR1 is SGHTA and CDR2 FQGNSA. The CDR3 is 15 residues long. The CDR3: CASSLGGTAYNEQFF. The CDR3 DNA follows: TGTGCCAGCAGCTTAGGGGGGACAGCCTACAATGAGCAGTTCTTC.

The V and J genes are TRBV2 and TRBJ1-4, with D possibly TRBD1 on 6 matching bases. V was clipped by 3 bases and J by 8 bases, with 13 bases between them. This CDR3 spans 14 amino acids. The germline V gene has CDR1 SNHLY and CDR2 FYNNEI. The CDR3 is CASSEYRVYEKLFF. CDR3 nucleotides: TGTGCCAGCAGTGAGTACAGGGTTTACGAAAAACTGTTTTTT.

The chain links TRBV5-1 to TRBJ2-2, with D unclear. V dropped 2 bases and J dropped 5 bases, with 7 bases sitting between them. The CDR3 extends over 13 amino acids. Germline CDR1 is SGHRS and CDR2 is YFSETQ. The CDR3 DNA sequence: TGCGCCAGCAGCTTTCGTGAGACCGGGGAGCTGTTTTTT. This encodes CASSFRETGELFF.

The rearrangement links TRBV7-2 to TRBJ2-1, with TRBD2 matching over 11 bases. The CDR3 totals 15 residues. Germline trimming cut 0 bases from V and 7 bases from J; bases unmatched to any gene: 2. The germline CDR1 and CDR2 sequences are SGHTA and FQGNSA. CDR3 region: CASSLASGRDNEQFF. CDR3 in DNA: TGTGCCAGCAGCTTAGCTAGCGGGAGGGATAATGAGCAGTTCTTC.

This chain uses TRBV25-1 with TRBJ2-1, with a weak D call TRBD2 (5 bases). Germline loops: CDR1 MGHDK, CDR2 SYGVNS. This CDR3 region has 17 residues. The V and J ends lost 2 bases and 8 bases respectively, with 22 bases between them. The CDR3 region has the DNA TGTGCCAGCAGTGAAGATGGTCGAGGGAGTGGTGGGGATGAGCAGTTCTTC. Amino acids: CASSEDGRGSGGDEQFF.

The chain joins TRBV18 to TRBJ2-4; 7 positions match TRBD1. The CDR3 length is 14 residues. The V gene's germline CDR1 is KGHSH and CDR2 LQKENI. V lost 3 bases to trimming and J lost 5 bases; unmatched junction nucleotides: 4. CDR3 in amino acids: CASSPGQTENIQYF. In DNA form, the CDR3 reads TGTGCCAGCTCACCGGGACAGACGGAAAACATTCAGTACTTC. Full variable domain (missing parts from reference TRBV18 and TRBJ2-4): NAGVMQNPRHLVRRRGQEARLRCSPMKGHSHVYWYRQLPEEGLKFMVYLQKENIIDESGMPKERFSAEFPKEGPSILRIQQVVRGDSAAYFCASSPGQTENIQYFGAGTRLSVL.

The V and J genes are TRBV7-8 and TRBJ2-1; possibly TRBD2 for D (5 bases). The CDR3 runs to 16 residues. The V gene's germline CDR1 is SGHVS and CDR2 FQNEAQ. V dropped 6 bases and J dropped 4 bases, with 19 bases sitting between them. In DNA form, the CDR3 reads TGTGCCAGCAGAGCCACCGGTAGGGAGACGTACAATGAGCAGTTCTTC. It yields the protein CASRATGRETYNEQFF.

This chain joins TRBV6-2 or TRBV6-3 and TRBJ1-2; weak D call: TRBD1 (5 bases). This CDR3 is built from 17 residues. V gave up 0 bases and J gave up 3 bases, with 17 bases separating them. Germline-derived CDR1 and CDR2 are MNHEY and SVGEGT. The CDR3 loop is CASSYSPRAGSDYGYTF. The CDR3 DNA reads TGTGCCAGCAGTTACTCTCCCCGGGCAGGGTCGGACTATGGCTACACCTTC.

The chain links TRBV3-1 (or the pseudogene TRBV3-2) to TRBJ2-5; the D gene is possibly TRBD1 (5 bases). The V gene's germline CDR1 is LGHDT and CDR2 YNNKEL (reference sequence). The CDR3 length is 14 residues. V was shortened by 6 bases and J by 0 bases, with 11 bases between the two germline ends. The CDR3 sequence is CASSQLGDQETQYF. CDR3 bases: TGTGCCAGCAGTCAGCTAGGGGACCAAGAGACCCAGTACTTC.

V usage is TRBV5-3 and J usage is TRBJ1-5, with 9 bases matching TRBD1. TRBV5-3 is noted as an ORF with a role that remains uncertain. The CDR3 loop spans 15 amino acids. V lost 2 bases to trimming and J lost 4 bases; unmatched junction nucleotides: 4. Written as DNA, the CDR3 is TGTGCCAGAAGCTTAAGACAGGGGGGAAATCAGCCCCAGCATTTT. This gives the protein CARSLRQGGNQPQHF.

V is TRBV5-1 and J is TRBJ1-5; no clear D. The CDR3 is 15 residues long. Germline-derived CDR1 and CDR2 are SGHRS and YFSETQ. V was clipped by 4 bases and J by 0 bases, with 11 bases between them. The CDR3 DNA follows: TGCGCCAGCAGCCAAGACACCTATAGCAATCAGCCCCAGCATTTT. Translating it yields CASSQDTYSNQPQHF.

DNA for the CDR3: TGTGCCAGCAGCTTGGTAGATGGGAAAGAGGGTGAAAAACTGTTTTTT. It codes for CASSLVDGKEGEKLFF. V is TRBV5-6 and J is TRBJ1-4; D is uncertain. Per the germline V gene, CDR1 is SGHDT and CDR2 is YYEEEE. There are 16 residues in the CDR3. Trimming left V 0 bases short and J 7 bases short, with 16 bases between.

J is TRBJ2-3 and V is TRBV7-9; 9 nucleotides agree with TRBD2. Trimming at V came to 5 bases and at J to 2 bases, leaving 5 bases not matched to a gene. This CDR3 spans 15 amino acids. CDR1 and CDR2 (germline): SEHNR, FQNEAQ (reference sequence). Written as DNA, the CDR3 is TGTGCCAGCAGCCGAGGCGGGGGGGACACAGATACGCAGTATTTT. This sequence encodes CASSRGGGDTDTQYF.

V gene TRBV5-5 combines with J gene TRBJ2-2; tentative D call: TRBD1 (7 bases). V dropped 4 bases and J dropped 8 bases, with 18 bases sitting between them. Germline CDR1 is SGHKS and CDR2 is YYEKEE (reference sequence). The length of the CDR3 is 15 residues. The CDR3 DNA follows: TGTGCCAGCAGCGGGGAGGACAGGATTTGGGGGGAGCTGTTTTTT. The encoded protein is CASSGEDRIWGELFF. Supplemented by reference TRBV5-5 and TRBJ2-2, the full variable domain reads DAGVTQSPTHLIKTRGQQVTLRCSPISGHKSVSWYQQVLGQGPQFIFQYYEKEERGRGNFPDRFSARQFPNYSSELNVNALLLGDSALYLCASSGEDRIWGELFFGEGSRLTVL.

This rearrangement joins TRBV7-9 to TRBJ2-1, with TRBD2 matching over 9 bases. The CDR3 has 18 residues. From germline, CDR1 is SEHNR and CDR2 FQNEAQ (reference sequence). J lost 4 bases, V lost 4 bases, and 14 bases had no gene match. The CDR3 sequence is CASSSPAWASGIYNEQFF. CDR3 bases: TGTGCCAGCAGCTCTCCGGCCTGGGCTAGCGGGATTTACAATGAGCAGTTCTTC.

The rearrangement links TRBV4-3 to TRBJ2-7, with TRBD2 identical over 7 bases. Germline V gene data show CDR1 as LGHNA and CDR2 as YSLEER. The CDR3 is made up of 15 amino acids. J gave up 1 base and V 0 bases, and 3 bases lay outside the gene matches. In DNA, the CDR3 is TGCGCCAGCAGCCAAGACTGGCGGGGGTCCTACGAGCAGTACTTC. It yields the protein CASSQDWRGSYEQYF.

Details on this clone: At one end, the junction sequence differs from germline, possibly due to a read error. The V call is TRBV18, the J call TRBJ2-1; 8 bases are a match to TRBD2. Germline lookup yields CDR1 KGHSH and CDR2 LQKENI. The CDR3 totals 19 residues. DNA for the CDR3: TGTGCCAGCTCCCCACGGGTTCGTCTCGGGGGGGAATCCTACAATGAGCAGTTCTTC. It yields the protein CASSPRVRLGGESYNEQFF.

In this sample, this clone turned up a few times. CDR3 residues: CASSPQGNEKLFF. DNA for the CDR3: TGTGCCAGCAGCCCTCAGGGGAATGAAAAACTGTTTTTT. The chain uses TRBV7-9 and TRBJ1-4, with a tentative D call TRBD1 (6 bases). The CDR3 has 13 residues. V lost 5 bases to trimming and J lost 5 bases, with 9 bases between them. CDR1 is SEHNR, CDR2 FQNEAQ, per germline (reference sequence).

This chain links TRBV7-2 with TRBJ1-3; D is possibly TRBD1 (5 bases). Germline V gene sequence: CDR1 SGHTA, CDR2 FQGNSA. Trimming cost V 1 base and J 0 bases, with 7 bases left between them. This CDR3 region has 15 residues. The CDR3 loop is CASSLVGGSGNTIYF. DNA of the CDR3: TGTGCCAGCAGCTTAGTCGGGGGCTCTGGAAACACCATATATTTT.

This chain joins TRBV5-5 and TRBJ1-6; 9 bases align to TRBD1. With 1 base clipped from V and 10 bases from J, the junction kept 15 bases outside the gene matches. The CDR3 extends over 18 amino acids. Germline V gives CDR1 SGHKS, CDR2 YYEKEE (reference sequence). This chain's CDR3 is CASSLLLFLGTGRSPLHF. CDR3 nucleotides: TGTGCCAGCAGCTTGTTATTATTTTTGGGGACAGGGCGGTCACCCCTCCACTTT. Using reference TRBV5-5 and TRBJ1-6 for the parts outside the CDR3, the full variable domain is DAGVTQSPTHLIKTRGQQVTLRCSPISGHKSVSWYQQVLGQGPQFIFQYYEKEERGRGNFPDRFSARQFPNYSSELNVNALLLGDSALYLCASSLLLFLGTGRSPLHFGNGTRLTVT.

The chain has TRBV6-5 and TRBJ1-4, with 9 bases that match TRBD1. This CDR3 comprises 13 residues. Germline CDR1 and CDR2: MNHEY and SVGAGI. V was pared by 6 bases and J by 7 bases, with 3 bases of the junction left unmatched. As DNA, the CDR3 is TGTGCCAGCAGACGGGACAGGGTTGAAAAACTGTTTTTT. The encoded protein is CASRRDRVEKLFF.

The V and J genes are TRBV30 and TRBJ1-5, with D perhaps TRBD1 (6 bases). CDR1 GTSNPN and CDR2 SVGIG come from the germline V gene (reference sequence). The CDR3 covers 13 residues. The V gene lost 4 bases and the J gene lost 3 bases, with 10 bases spanning the gap. CDR3 sequence (DNA): TGTGCCTGGACGGGGGGCCCCAATCAGCCCCAGCATTTT. The encoded protein is CAWTGGPNQPQHF.